The TCR beta chain under discussion was sequenced for a study of blood T cell repertoires in COVID-19. Study-level information: Samples taken during acute and convalescent COVID-19 were collected in the United States, Italy and Spain. Nucleic acid was either cDNA or gDNA, and it came from T cells, B-cell-depleted T cells, or PBMCs.

Seattle participants joined during active infection and were tracked over time. The table lists this clone with a few counts. Per the original data handling: Scientists estimated how many nucleated cells there were by amplifying reference gene primers. Sequencing was performed with immunoSEQ multiplex PCR; in TCRdb, only in-frame clones are kept and a portion is missing. V and J calls and clone size are copied from that table; D and trimming were computed from the DNA. The table includes 60,000 to 90,000 clones, roughly 81% detected once. The source is a man in his 60s with COVID-19, enrolled during active disease. Sequencing was done on a sample of peripheral blood.

The CDR3 spells CASSYVYSGNTIYF. In DNA form, the CDR3 reads TGTGCCAGCAGTTACGTATACTCTGGAAACACCATATATTTT. The V gene is TRBV6-2 or TRBV6-3, the J gene TRBJ1-3, with no clear D. Germline V gene lookup returns CDR1 MNHEY and CDR2 SVGEGT. V was shortened by 2 bases and J by 0 bases, with 5 bases between the two germline ends. This CDR3 contains 14 residues.